This T cell receptor beta chain emerged from a study of cytomegalovirus exposure and HLA in healthy donors. The wider study: Early released data had around 79 million unique TCRs, all coming from HLA-typed donors.

The PCR contained 60 Vbeta and 13 Jbeta primers. Some clones are missing from TCRdb's copy, which holds only in-frame ones; the method was immunoSEQ multiplex PCR. The sample lists tens of thousands of clones, 79% occurring once. On this clone: Antigen specificity is unknown.

General study points: The authors judged a highly shared variant cluster likely a sequencing artifact. Most TCR sequences were seen very rarely across donors, but some public TCRs occurred in many.

V was clipped by 3 bases and J by 3 bases, with 10 bases between them. CDR3 length equals 13 residues. Germline assignment: CDR1 SGHRS and CDR2 YFSETQ. This sequence originates from a man aged 25 to 40 in good health and CMV-seronegative. The source material was PBMCs. The V and J genes are TRBV5-1 and TRBJ2-7, with D possibly being TRBD1 (5 bases). The CDR3 here is CASSSGQGYEQYF. The CDR3, as DNA: TGCGCCAGCAGCTCCGGCCAGGGCTACGAGCAGTACTTC. Full variable domain (remainder filled in from reference TRBV5-1 and TRBJ2-7): KAGVTQTPRYLIKTRGQQVTLSCSPISGHRSVSWYQQTPGQGLQFLFEYFSETQRNKGNFPGRFSGRQFSNSRSEMNVSTLELGDSALYLCASSSGQGYEQYFGPGTRLTVT.